A selection of T cell receptor beta chains follows, all from one sample in a study of blood T cell repertoires in COVID-19. The data were produced by immunoSEQ multiplex PCR, yet TCRdb's version contains in-frame clones alone and is incomplete. The table records about 130,000 clones, approximately 85% of them present only once. Sequenced material: peripheral blood. The origin of the receptors is a human donor in a cohort sampled during active COVID-19. The CDR3 runs from the conserved cysteine through the conserved F or W. A D gene is named only where the DNA matches it firmly. Size is omitted from some rows. Given values are once, few, many or a class for expanded clones.

D	size	V	J	CDR3	DNA
-	-	TRBV25-1	TRBJ1-1	CASKGANTEAFF	TGTGCCAGCAAAGGGGCGAACACTGAAGCTTTCTTT
TRBD2	-	TRBV4-1	TRBJ2-3	CASSHTGTSGGYDTQYF	TGCGCCAGCAGCCACACCGGGACTAGCGGGGGCTACGATACGCAGTATTTT
-	-	TRBV21-1	TRBJ1-4	CASRGGHGINEKLFF	TGTGCCAGTAGGGGAGGACACGGCATTAATGAAAAACTGTTTTTT
-	-	TRBV4-1	TRBJ1-6	CASSQGKQSSYNSPLHF	TGCGCCAGCAGCCAAGGAAAACAGAGCTCCTATAATTCACCCCTCCACTTT
TRBD1	-	TRBV18	TRBJ2-1	CASSRDRRVLNEQFF	TGTGCCAGCTCGCGGGACAGGAGGGTTCTAAATGAGCAGTTCTTC
-	-	TRBV7-2	TRBJ2-5	CASSPKETQYF	TGTGCCAGCAGTCCCAAAGAGACCCAGTACTTC
-	-	TRBV9	TRBJ1-2	CASSVSKGEVNYGYTF	TGTGCCAGCAGCGTTTCCAAAGGGGAAGTTAACTATGGCTACACCTTC
-	-	TRBV19	TRBJ2-1	CASSIPGFYNEQFF	TGTGCCAGTAGTATCCCCGGGTTCTACAATGAGCAGTTCTTC
-	-	TRBV29-1	TRBJ2-1	CSLLGDGYEQFF	TGCAGCTTGCTGGGCGATGGCTATGAGCAGTTCTTC
TRBD1	-	TRBV4-3	TRBJ2-1	CASSQEGQGSYNEQFF	TGCGCCAGCAGCCAAGAGGGACAGGGCTCCTACAATGAGCAGTTCTTC
-	-	TRBV14	TRBJ2-1	CASSTQLGVAYDEQFF	TGTGCCAGCAGCACCCAATTGGGTGTAGCTTACGATGAGCAGTTCTTC
-	-	TRBV6-2/TRBV6-3	TRBJ1-5	CASSYFGVGTFSNQPQHF	TGTGCCAGCAGTTATTTTGGAGTAGGGACATTTAGCAATCAGCCCCAGCATTTT
TRBD1	-	TRBV5-6	TRBJ2-2	CASSWTGLAGELFF	TGTGCCAGCAGCTGGACAGGGTTAGCCGGGGAGCTGTTTTTT
-	-	TRBV5-6	TRBJ1-3	CASSPGGTGNTIYF	TGTGCCAGCAGCCCCGGGGGGACTGGAAACACCATATATTTT
-	-	TRBV4-1	TRBJ1-2	CASSHLTRGDGYTF	TGCGCCAGCAGCCATTTGACAAGGGGCGATGGCTACACCTTC
TRBD1	-	TRBV14	TRBJ1-2	CASSRDRGRGYGYTF	TGTGCCAGCAGTCGAGACAGGGGAAGAGGCTATGGCTACACCTTC
TRBD1	-	TRBV4-1	TRBJ1-4	CASSQDNRGNEKLFF	TGCGCCAGCAGCCAAGATAACAGGGGTAATGAAAAACTGTTTTTT
TRBD1	-	TRBV10-3	TRBJ1-2	CAISEEGQGFGGYTF	TGTGCCATCAGTGAGGAAGGACAGGGATTCGGTGGCTACACCTTC
-	-	TRBV5-1	TRBJ1-1	CAGRSRGWDREAFF	TGCGCCGGGCGATCCAGGGGATGGGACCGTGAAGCTTTCTTT
-	many	TRBV7-9	TRBJ2-7	CASSLVLGGTYEQYF	TGTGCCAGCAGCTTAGTTTTAGGCGGTACCTACGAGCAGTACTTC
-	-	TRBV7-2	TRBJ2-7	CASSLITQAYEQYF	TGTGCCAGCAGCTTAATCACCCAGGCCTACGAGCAGTACTTC
-	-	TRBV24-1	TRBJ2-5	CATSDPTGTGETQYF	TGTGCCACCAGTGACCCAACTGGTACCGGGGAGACCCAGTACTTC
TRBD1	-	TRBV5-1	TRBJ1-1	CASSFAGGLDTEAFF	TGCGCCAGCAGCTTTGCAGGGGGCCTGGACACTGAAGCTTTCTTT
TRBD1	-	TRBV19	TRBJ1-5	CASSVRQGREPQHF	TGTGCCAGTAGTGTCAGACAGGGTCGGGAGCCCCAGCATTTT
TRBD1	-	TRBV7-2	TRBJ1-6	CASSFLDRNNSPLHF	TGTGCCAGCAGCTTCCTGGACAGGAATAATTCACCCCTCCACTTT
TRBD2	once	TRBV6-5	TRBJ2-3	CASTPLSGLGTQYF	TGTGCCAGCACTCCTTTGTCGGGACTAGGTACGCAGTATTTT
-	-	TRBV9	TRBJ1-2	CASSVEPSQGAPRGYTF	TGTGCCAGCAGCGTAGAGCCTTCTCAAGGGGCCCCGAGGGGCTACACCTTC
-	once	TRBV30	TRBJ1-5	CAWSQQNQPQHF	TGTGCCTGGAGTCAACAGAATCAGCCCCAGCATTTT
TRBD2	-	TRBV19	TRBJ2-2	CASSTRGDNTGELFF	TGTGCCAGTAGTACGCGGGGGGACAACACCGGGGAGCTGTTTTTT
-	-	TRBV7-2	TRBJ1-1	CASSSRRSSEAFF	TGTGCCAGCAGCTCTCGACGGAGCTCTGAAGCTTTCTTT
-	-	TRBV30	TRBJ1-2	CAWSPQGLGYTF	TGTGCCTGGAGTCCGCAGGGCTTAGGCTACACCTTC
-	-	TRBV7-6	TRBJ1-4	CASSLVSGRCEKLFF	TGTGCCAGCAGCTTAGTGTCAGGGCGGTGTGAAAAACTGTTTTTT
TRBD1	-	TRBV10-2	TRBJ1-2	CASSLWDSLGHGYTF	TGCGCCAGCAGTCTCTGGGACAGCCTAGGGCATGGCTACACCTTC
-	-	TRBV7-9	TRBJ1-2	CASSKRVQEWLDGYTF	TGTGCCAGCAGCAAGAGGGTGCAGGAATGGTTGGATGGCTACACCTTC
TRBD2	-	TRBV7-2	TRBJ2-5	CASSLPEGLAGGFETQYF	TGTGCCAGCAGCTTACCCGAGGGACTAGCGGGAGGTTTTGAGACCCAGTACTTC
TRBD2	-	TRBV9	TRBJ2-3	CASSIGAGGSTDTQYF	TGTGCCAGCAGCATCGGAGCGGGAGGAAGCACAGATACGCAGTATTTT
-	few	TRBV9	TRBJ1-5	CASSETDSNQPQHF	TGTGCCAGCAGCGAGACAGATAGCAATCAGCCCCAGCATTTT
TRBD2	-	TRBV7-2	TRBJ2-1	CASTPRLAGAYQEQFF	TGTGCCAGCACCCCCCGACTAGCGGGAGCTTATCAGGAGCAGTTCTTC
-	-	TRBV24-1	TRBJ2-1	CATSEEGGAYNEQFF	TGTGCCACCAGTGAAGAGGGGGGGGCCTACAATGAGCAGTTCTTC
-	-	TRBV5-1	TRBJ2-3	CASSLQNADTQYF	TGCGCCAGCAGCTTACAGAACGCAGATACGCAGTATTTT
-	-	TRBV6-5	TRBJ2-2	CASSPGQIGELFF	TGTGCCAGCAGTCCCGGACAAATCGGGGAGCTGTTTTTT
-	-	TRBV19	TRBJ1-2	CASSITGSGYTF	TGTGCCAGTAGTATAACGGGGTCGGGCTACACCTTC
-	-	TRBV3-1/TRBV3-2	TRBJ2-2	CASSLSGWAGELFF	TGTGCCAGCAGCCTCTCGGGGTGGGCCGGGGAGCTGTTTTTT
TRBD1	-	TRBV2	TRBJ2-3	CASSLRQGGADTQYF	TGTGCCAGCAGTTTACGACAGGGTGGCGCAGATACGCAGTATTTT
TRBD1	-	TRBV5-1	TRBJ2-5	CASTPGQGRETQYF	TGCGCCAGCACCCCGGGACAGGGCAGGGAGACCCAGTACTTC
TRBD1	-	TRBV7-9	TRBJ2-3	CASSPQGWADTQYF	TGTGCCAGCAGCCCACAGGGGTGGGCAGATACGCAGTATTTT